These 8 T cell receptor beta chains share one sample of origin, sequenced in a study of shared clonotypes between healthy human individuals. The repertoire was sequenced with immunoSEQ multiplex PCR; TCRdb's copy has only in-frame clones and lacks some. The sample comprises a few million clones, roughly 93% of which are singletons, and about 0.39% rests with the top ten. The specimen sequenced was naive CD4+ T cells from PBMCs. Subset in this sample: CD45RA+ positively selected. These receptors were collected from a man between 18 and 35 years old in good health. Some clones in this sample may be carry-over from other donors' samples.

The chain recombines TRBV15 with TRBJ1-2; TRBD1 aligns across 9 bases. Trimming cost V 2 bases and J 3 bases; bases outside gene matches: 4. The CDR3 length is 15 residues. In germline, CDR1 is LNHNV, CDR2 YYDKDF (reference sequence). This chain's CDR3 is CATSRPTGGDYGYTF. The CDR3, as DNA: TGTGCCACCAGCAGACCGACAGGGGGTGACTATGGCTACACCTTC.

V usage is TRBV28 and J usage is TRBJ2-3; 10 bases match TRBD1. This CDR3 region has 15 residues. Germline V CDR1 and CDR2: MDHEN, SYDVKM. The V gene end was trimmed by 5 bases and the J gene end by 2 bases; junction bases not matched to a gene: 4. This CDR3 is CASSRDRGPTDTQYF. As DNA, the CDR3 is TGTGCCAGCAGTCGGGACAGGGGTCCCACAGATACGCAGTATTTT.

The chain uses TRBV2 and TRBJ1-4; 7 bases fit TRBD1. This CDR3 comprises 16 residues. Germline CDR1 and CDR2: SNHLY and FYNNEI. V dropped 3 bases and J dropped 8; count of bases not matched to a gene: 12. CDR3 loop: CASSDWQGGAWEKLFF. The CDR3 region has the DNA TGTGCCAGCAGTGATTGGCAGGGGGGCGCTTGGGAAAAACTGTTTTTT.

A note on this clone: At one of its ends the junction is not consistent with the germline gene, which may arise from a read error. CDR3 sequence reads: CASGDLTDEREF. DNA of the CDR3: TGTGCCAGCGGCGACCTAACCGACGAGCGGGAATTC. This chain links TRBV6-1 with TRBJ2-7; 7 positions match TRBD2. Germline loops: CDR1 MNHNS, CDR2 SASEGT. The CDR3 has 12 residues.

The chain links TRBV6-1 to TRBJ1-2; the D is unclear. The CDR3 spans 13 residues. The germline V gene encodes CDR1 MNHNS and CDR2 SASEGT. Trimming cost V 4 bases and J 5 bases, with 11 bases left between them. The DNA for the CDR3 is TGTGCCAGCAGTGCCCTGGGAAATTATGGCTACACCTTC. This codes for CASSALGNYGYTF.

This chain uses TRBV28 with TRBJ1-1; no clear D. Germline V gives CDR1 MDHEN, CDR2 SYDVKM. CDR3 length equals 13 residues. V dropped 5 bases and J dropped 4 bases, with 11 bases sitting between them. Here the CDR3 DNA reads TGTGCCAGCAGTCTTCACACGGCCACTGAAGCTTTCTTT. Its translation: CASSLHTATEAFF. Together with reference TRBV28 and TRBJ1-1, the CDR3 gives the full variable domain: DVKVTQSSRYLVKRTGEKVFLECVQDMDHENMFWYRQDPGLGLRLIYFSYDVKMKEKGDIPEGYSVSREKKERFSLILESASTNQTSMYLCASSLHTATEAFFGQGTRLTVV.

There are a few counts of this clone. This specimen includes other DNA sequences encoding the same CDR3. The chain joins TRBV20-1 to TRBJ2-7; D ambiguous. V was pared by 3 bases and J by 1 base, with 4 bases between. From germline, CDR1 is DFQATT and CDR2 SNEGSKA (reference sequence). This CDR3 comprises 11 residues. The CDR3 region has the DNA TGCAGTGCTAGGGGGTCCTACGAGCAGTACTTC. Translating it yields CSARGSYEQYF.

This clone was counted once. V and J are TRBV5-1 and TRBJ1-2, with D unclear. The CDR3 loop spans 13 amino acids. In germline, CDR1 is SGHRS, CDR2 YFSETQ. V lost 0 bases and J 4 bases, leaving 7 bases between the germline ends. CDR3 DNA: TGCGCCAGCAGCTTGGCAGATTTCTATGGCTACACCTTC. Its protein is CASSLADFYGYTF.